This T cell receptor beta chain was recovered during a study of OX40 agonist ivuxolimab in advanced cancers. Findings and caveats of the study: Nonresponders, in some cases, also had low normalized T-cell clonal expansion. Dose levels from 0.1 to 3.0 mg/kg saw CD4+ and CD8+ blood T cells expand clonally by week 6.

Assay used: immunoSEQ multiplex PCR; TCRdb lists only in-frame clones, some missing. Altogether approximately 92,000 clones are present, approximately 94% being singletons, with the ten largest covering around 0.17%. For this clone: Its antigen is currently unknown.

The sequence was obtained from an adult with an advanced solid tumor such as melanoma, head and neck, liver or kidney cancer. Sequencing used CD4+ or CD8+ T cells sorted from blood, obtained in a trial of the OX40 agonist ivuxolimab.

The CDR3 loop reads CASSKEEGISQNEKLFF. Written as DNA, the CDR3 is TGTGCCAGCAGCAAAGAGGAGGGCATCTCCCAAAATGAAAAACTGTTTTTT. The chain is built from TRBV21-1 and TRBJ1-4. TRBV21-1 constitutes a pseudogene. This CDR3 contains 17 residues.